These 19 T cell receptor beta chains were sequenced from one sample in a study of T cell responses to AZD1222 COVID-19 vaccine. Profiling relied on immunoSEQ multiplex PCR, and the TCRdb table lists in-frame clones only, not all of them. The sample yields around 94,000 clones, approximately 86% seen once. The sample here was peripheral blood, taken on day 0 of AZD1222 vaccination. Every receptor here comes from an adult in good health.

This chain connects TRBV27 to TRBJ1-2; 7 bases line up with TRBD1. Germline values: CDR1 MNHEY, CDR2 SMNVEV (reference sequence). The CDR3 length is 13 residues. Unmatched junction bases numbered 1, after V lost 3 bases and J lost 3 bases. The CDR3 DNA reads TGTGCCAGCAGTTTCCAGGGGGACTATGGCTACACCTTC. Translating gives CASSFQGDYGYTF.

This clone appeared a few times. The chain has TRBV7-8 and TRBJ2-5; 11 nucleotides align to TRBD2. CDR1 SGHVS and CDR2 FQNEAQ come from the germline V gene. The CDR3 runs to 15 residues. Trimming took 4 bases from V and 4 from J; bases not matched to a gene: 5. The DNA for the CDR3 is TGTGCCAGCAGCTACCGGACTAGCGGGCGAGAGACCCAGTACTTC. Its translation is CASSYRTSGRETQYF.

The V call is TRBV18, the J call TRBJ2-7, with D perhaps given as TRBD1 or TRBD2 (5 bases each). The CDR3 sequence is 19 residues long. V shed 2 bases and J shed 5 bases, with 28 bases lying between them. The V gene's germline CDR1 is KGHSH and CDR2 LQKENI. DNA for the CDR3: TGTGCCAGCTCACCAAAGGGGAAGTTACCGGGACCCCCCTTGCACGAGCAGTACTTC. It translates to CASSPKGKLPGPPLHEQYF. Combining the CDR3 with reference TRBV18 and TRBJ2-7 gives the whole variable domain NAGVMQNPRHLVRRRGQEARLRCSPMKGHSHVYWYRQLPEEGLKFMVYLQKENIIDESGMPKERFSAEFPKEGPSILRIQQVVRGDSAAYFCASSPKGKLPGPPLHEQYFGPGTRLTVT.

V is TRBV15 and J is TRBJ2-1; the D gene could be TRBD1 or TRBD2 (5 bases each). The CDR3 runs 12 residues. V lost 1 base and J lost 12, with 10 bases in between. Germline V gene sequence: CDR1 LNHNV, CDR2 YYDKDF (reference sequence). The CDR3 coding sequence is TGTGCCACCAGCAGAGCCGCCGGGACGCAGTTCTTC. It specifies CATSRAAGTQFF. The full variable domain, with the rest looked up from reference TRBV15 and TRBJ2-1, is DAMVIQNPRYQVTQFGKPVTLSCSQTLNHNVMYWYQQKSSQAPKLLFHYYDKDFNNEADTPDNFQSRRPNTSFCFLDIRSPGLGDTAMYLCATSRAAGTQFFGPGTRLTVL.

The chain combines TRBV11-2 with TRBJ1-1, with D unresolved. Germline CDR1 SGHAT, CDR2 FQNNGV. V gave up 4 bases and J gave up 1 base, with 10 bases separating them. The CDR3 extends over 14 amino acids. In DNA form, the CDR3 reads TGTGCCAGCAGCTCCGGACGGGGGAACACTGAAGCTTTCTTT. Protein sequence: CASSSGRGNTEAFF. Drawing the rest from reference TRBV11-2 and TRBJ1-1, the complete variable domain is EAGVAQSPRYKIIEKRQSVAFWCNPISGHATLYWYQQILGQGPKLLIQFQNNGVVDDSQLPKDRFSAERLKGVDSTLKIQPAKLEDSAVYLCASSSGRGNTEAFFGQGTRLTVV.

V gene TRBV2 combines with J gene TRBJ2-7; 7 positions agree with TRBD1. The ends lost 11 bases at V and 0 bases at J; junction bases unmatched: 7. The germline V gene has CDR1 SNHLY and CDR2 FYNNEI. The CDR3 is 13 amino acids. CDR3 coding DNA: TGTGCCGGCCGGTGGACAGGCTCCTACGAGCAGTACTTC. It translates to CAGRWTGSYEQYF.

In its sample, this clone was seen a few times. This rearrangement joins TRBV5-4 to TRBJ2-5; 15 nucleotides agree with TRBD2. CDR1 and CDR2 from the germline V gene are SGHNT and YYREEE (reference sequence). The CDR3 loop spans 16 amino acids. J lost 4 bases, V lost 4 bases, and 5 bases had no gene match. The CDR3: CASSRGLAGGGETQYF. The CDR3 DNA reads TGTGCCAGCAGCCGTGGACTAGCGGGAGGGGGAGAGACCCAGTACTTC.

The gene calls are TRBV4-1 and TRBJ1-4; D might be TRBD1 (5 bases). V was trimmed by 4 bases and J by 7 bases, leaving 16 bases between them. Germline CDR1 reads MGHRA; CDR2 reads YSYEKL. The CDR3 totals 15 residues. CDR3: CASSPPGARGEKLFF. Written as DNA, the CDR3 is TGCGCCAGCAGCCCCCCCGGGGCTCGGGGTGAAAAACTGTTTTTT.

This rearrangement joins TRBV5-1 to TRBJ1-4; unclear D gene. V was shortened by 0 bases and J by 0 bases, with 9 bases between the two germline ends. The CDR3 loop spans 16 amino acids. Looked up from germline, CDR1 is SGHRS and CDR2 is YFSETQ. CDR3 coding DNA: TGCGCCAGCAGCTTGGGGCAGACTTCAACTAATGAAAAACTGTTTTTT. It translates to CASSLGQTSTNEKLFF.

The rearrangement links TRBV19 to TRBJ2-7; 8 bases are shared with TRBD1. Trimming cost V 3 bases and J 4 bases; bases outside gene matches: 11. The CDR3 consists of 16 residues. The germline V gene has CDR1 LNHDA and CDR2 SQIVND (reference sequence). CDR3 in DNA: TGTGCCAGTAGTATGATTTTCGGACAGGGCGGTTACGAGCAGTACTTC. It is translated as CASSMIFGQGGYEQYF.

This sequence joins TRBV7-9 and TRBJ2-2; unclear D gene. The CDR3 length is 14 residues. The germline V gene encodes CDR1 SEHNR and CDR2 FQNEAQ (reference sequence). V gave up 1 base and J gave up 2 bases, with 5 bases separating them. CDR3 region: CASSLVSNTGELFF. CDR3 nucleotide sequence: TGTGCCAGCAGCTTAGTTAGCAACACCGGGGAGCTGTTTTTT.

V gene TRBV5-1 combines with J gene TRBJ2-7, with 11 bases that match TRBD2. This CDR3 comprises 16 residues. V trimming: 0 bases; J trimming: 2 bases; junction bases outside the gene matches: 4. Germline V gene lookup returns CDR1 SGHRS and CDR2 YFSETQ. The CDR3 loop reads CASSLGPSGGTYEQYF. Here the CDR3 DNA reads TGCGCCAGCAGCTTGGGCCCTAGCGGGGGGACCTACGAGCAGTACTTC.

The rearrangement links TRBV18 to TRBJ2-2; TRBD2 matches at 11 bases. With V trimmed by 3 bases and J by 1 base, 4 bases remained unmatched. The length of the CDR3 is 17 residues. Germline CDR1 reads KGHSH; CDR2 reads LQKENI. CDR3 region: CASSPGLAVLNTGELFF. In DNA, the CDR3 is TGTGCCAGCTCACCGGGACTAGCGGTACTGAACACCGGGGAGCTGTTTTTT.

The CDR3 here is CASSFDRDRSSYEQYF. In DNA, the CDR3 is TGTGCCAGCAGCTTCGACCGGGACAGGAGCTCCTACGAGCAGTACTTC. This chain connects TRBV7-6 to TRBJ2-7; 8 nucleotides align to TRBD1. Unmatched junction bases numbered 7, after V lost 3 bases and J lost 0 bases. Germline CDR1 SGHVS, CDR2 FNYEAQ. This CDR3 is built from 16 residues.

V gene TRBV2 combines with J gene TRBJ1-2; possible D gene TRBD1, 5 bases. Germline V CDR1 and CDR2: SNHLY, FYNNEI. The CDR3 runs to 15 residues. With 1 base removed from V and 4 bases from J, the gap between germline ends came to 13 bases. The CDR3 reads CASSEGWGGSYGYTF. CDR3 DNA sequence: TGTGCCAGCAGTGAAGGATGGGGCGGAAGCTATGGCTACACCTTC.

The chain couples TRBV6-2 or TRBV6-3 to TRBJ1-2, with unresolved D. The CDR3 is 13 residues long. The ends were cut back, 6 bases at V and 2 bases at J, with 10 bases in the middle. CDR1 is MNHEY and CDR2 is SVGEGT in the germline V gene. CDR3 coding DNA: TGTGCCAGCAGCCAATCAGGAAACTATGGCTACACCTTC. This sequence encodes CASSQSGNYGYTF.

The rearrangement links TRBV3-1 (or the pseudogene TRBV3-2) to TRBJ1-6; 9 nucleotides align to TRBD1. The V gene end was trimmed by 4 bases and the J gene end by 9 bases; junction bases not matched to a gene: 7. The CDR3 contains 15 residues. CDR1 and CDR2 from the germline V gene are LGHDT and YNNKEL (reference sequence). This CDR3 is CASSPLTGGSSPLHF. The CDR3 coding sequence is TGTGCCAGCAGCCCCTTGACAGGGGGAAGTTCACCCCTCCACTTT.

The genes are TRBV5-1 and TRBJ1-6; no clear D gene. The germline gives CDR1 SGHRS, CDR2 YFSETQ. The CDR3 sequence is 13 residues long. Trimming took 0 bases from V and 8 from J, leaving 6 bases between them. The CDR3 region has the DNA TGCGCCAGCAGCTTGGATACGGATTCACCCCTCCACTTT. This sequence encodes CASSLDTDSPLHF.

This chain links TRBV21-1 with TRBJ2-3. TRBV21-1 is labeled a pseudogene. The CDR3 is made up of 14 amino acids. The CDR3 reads CASSSAESTDTQYF. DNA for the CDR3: TGTGCCAGCAGCAGCGCAGAAAGCACAGATACGCAGTATTTT.